The clone carrying this T cell receptor beta chain turned up a few times. Methods used by the authors: Estimation of nucleated cell counts was performed using reference gene primer amplification. Using immunoSEQ multiplex PCR, the repertoire was profiled, and TCRdb retains in-frame clones only, with some absent. That table furnishes V, J and clone size, whereas the DNA furnished D and trimming. The repertoire consists of some 60,000 clones, with around 82% occurring once and the leading ten covering around 10%. Seattle's enrolled individuals joined amid active infection and were then monitored longitudinally. The CDR3 runs to 14 residues. Trimming cost V 6 bases and J 10 bases, with 21 bases left between them. Germline V gene data show CDR1 as MNHEY and CDR2 as SMNVEV (reference sequence). The data were taken from a study of blood T cell repertoires in COVID-19. In the study overall: COVID-19 samples from acute and convalescent phases originated in the United States, Italy and Spain. Nucleic acid was either cDNA or gDNA, and it came from T cells, B-cell-depleted T cells, or PBMCs.

This chain connects TRBV27 to TRBJ1-1, with D hard to call. The sequenced material came from peripheral blood. The source of this sequence is a man aged 80 or over with COVID-19, enrolled during active disease. CDR3 amino acids: CASRLSDSGVGAFF. DNA of the CDR3: TGTGCCAGCAGGCTATCGGACTCTGGAGTCGGAGCTTTCTTT.